Below are 21 T cell receptor beta chains sequenced from a single sample in a study of Ad26.COV2.S vaccination and SARS-CoV-2 variants. Treatment: 19 received Ad26.COV2.S at low or high dose, single or two shots; several received placebo; per-sample allocation not given. Samples came from day 63 after the first vaccine or placebo injection. The data were produced by immunoSEQ multiplex PCR, yet TCRdb's version contains in-frame clones alone and is incomplete. The repertoire holds about 400,000 clones, with about four fifths as singletons. The sequencing used peripheral blood, collected in a trial of Ad26.COV2.S vaccine versus placebo. All receptors come from a person between 18 and 60 years old who received the Ad26.COV2.S COVID-19 vaccine or a placebo.

This chain uses TRBV6-5 with TRBJ1-2, with D possibly matching TRBD1 (6 bases). The CDR3 runs 14 residues. V was shortened by 6 bases and J by 8 bases, with 19 bases between the two germline ends. Germline loops: CDR1 MNHEY, CDR2 SVGAGI. CDR3: CASSQRGTVSGYTF. CDR3 coding DNA: TGTGCCAGCAGCCAAAGGGGGACGGTATCCGGCTACACCTTC.

The V gene is TRBV28, the J gene TRBJ1-4; 8 nucleotides match TRBD1. V lost 5 bases and J lost 2; bases outside the gene matches: 4. This CDR3 is 15 amino acids long. CDR1 MDHEN and CDR2 SYDVKM come from the germline V gene. CDR3 sequence (DNA): TGTGCCAGCAGTGGGCACAGGGGGACTAATGAAAAACTGTTTTTT. Translation gives CASSGHRGTNEKLFF.

This sequence joins TRBV7-9 and TRBJ2-1; D perhaps matches TRBD2 (5 bases). The ends were cut back, 5 bases at V and 4 bases at J, with 18 bases in the middle. The CDR3 runs 16 residues. Germline V gene lookup returns CDR1 SEHNR and CDR2 FQNEAQ (reference sequence). The chain's CDR3 is CASSPEGSRLYNEQFF. In nucleotides, the CDR3 is TGTGCCAGCAGCCCAGAAGGGAGCCGGCTGTACAATGAGCAGTTCTTC.

This clone was picked up one time. The chain carries TRBV7-3 and TRBJ2-7; 7 bases agree with TRBD2. The CDR3 spans 13 residues. V lost 0 bases, J lost 6 bases, and 2 bases stayed unmatched. CDR1 and CDR2 (germline): SGHTA, FQGTGA. The CDR3 here is CASSLTWGGEQYF. The CDR3 region has the DNA TGTGCCAGCAGCTTAACATGGGGGGGCGAGCAGTACTTC.

This clone was detected once. V and J are TRBV7-3 and TRBJ1-1; no reliable D call. Germline V CDR1 and CDR2: SGHTA, FQGTGA. The CDR3 has 14 residues. Trimming took off 4 bases at V and 1 base at J, with 10 bases between the two ends. CDR3 bases: TGTGCCAGCAGCTCCTACGCGGGGAACACTGAAGCTTTCTTT. Its protein product is CASSSYAGNTEAFF.

The chain uses TRBV11-2 and TRBJ1-1; D is unclear. Germline V gene data show CDR1 as SGHAT and CDR2 as FQNNGV. With 5 bases removed from V and 7 bases from J, the gap between germline ends came to 14 bases. CDR3 length: 13 residues. The CDR3 bases are TGTGCCAGCAGCCACCCCCTTATGATTGAAGCTTTCTTT. Amino acids: CASSHPLMIEAFF.

This clone was recorded only once. The chain joins TRBV5-5 to TRBJ1-1; 7 nucleotides align to TRBD1. With V trimmed by 2 bases and J by 8 bases, 3 bases remained unmatched. The CDR3 totals 12 residues. Germline V gene data show CDR1 as SGHKS and CDR2 as YYEKEE (reference sequence). The CDR3 loop reads CASSLTGVEAFF. The CDR3, as DNA: TGTGCCAGCAGCTTAACAGGGGTGGAAGCTTTCTTT.

J is TRBJ2-3 and V is TRBV10-2; D is unclear. From germline, CDR1 is WSHSY and CDR2 SAAADI. V was trimmed by 3 bases and J by 5 bases, leaving 6 bases between them. CDR3 length equals 12 residues. The CDR3 loop is CASSDMEDTQYF. CDR3 in DNA: TGCGCCAGCAGTGATATGGAAGATACGCAGTATTTT.

This rearrangement joins TRBV7-2 to TRBJ2-7; possibly TRBD2 for D (5 bases). V was pared by 5 bases and J by 1 base, with 9 bases between. There are 13 residues in the CDR3. The V gene's germline CDR1 is SGHTA and CDR2 FQGNSA. CDR3 DNA sequence: TGTGCCAGCAGCACGACTAAATCCTACGAGCAGTACTTC. Translated, it gives CASSTTKSYEQYF.

The chain couples TRBV6-5 to TRBJ1-1; tentatively, D is TRBD1 (5 bases). V was cut by 6 bases and J by 6 bases, with 11 bases left in between. Germline V gene lookup returns CDR1 MNHEY and CDR2 SVGAGI. The CDR3 has 12 amino acids. The CDR3 DNA reads TGTGCCAGCAGCGTACAGGTGGCTGAAGCTTTCTTT. The encoded protein is CASSVQVAEAFF.

In its sample, this clone was seen a few times. The same CDR3 can be traced to other DNA sequences in this sample. This chain links TRBV6-5 with TRBJ2-7; TRBD1 matches 10 bases. This CDR3 spans 15 amino acids. V shed 0 bases and J 4 bases; nucleotides not matched to a gene: 3. CDR1 is MNHEY, CDR2 SVGAGI, per germline. CDR3 protein: CASSYSTGGLYEQYF. CDR3 sequence (DNA): TGTGCCAGCAGTTACTCGACAGGGGGCCTATACGAGCAGTACTTC.

This chain connects TRBV6-5 to TRBJ1-2, with D unresolved. This CDR3 comprises 12 residues. Germline CDR1 and CDR2: MNHEY and SVGAGI. V dropped 6 bases and J dropped 8 bases, with 13 bases sitting between them. The CDR3 protein is CASRHDSSGYTF. The CDR3 region has the DNA TGTGCCAGCAGGCATGACTCCTCGGGCTACACCTTC.

This chain joins TRBV6-1 and TRBJ2-2; D unclear. Per germline, CDR1 MNHNS and CDR2 SASEGT. The length of the CDR3 is 13 residues. Trimming took 2 bases from V and 5 from J, leaving 6 bases between them. CDR3 nucleotide sequence: TGTGCCAGCAGTGAACTCTCAACCGGGGAGCTGTTTTTT. Protein sequence: CASSELSTGELFF.

This clone has just a few counts. This rearrangement joins TRBV18 to TRBJ1-5, with unresolved D. Trimming stripped 3 bases from V and 0 bases from J, with 3 bases between. The CDR3 is 13 amino acids. Germline assignment: CDR1 KGHSH and CDR2 LQKENI. CDR3 DNA: TGTGCCAGCTCACCTCATAGCAATCAGCCCCAGCATTTT. Amino acids: CASSPHSNQPQHF.

The genes are TRBV7-2 and TRBJ2-1, with D uncertain. Trimming cost V 3 bases and J 3 bases, with 12 bases left between them. This CDR3 has 15 amino acids. CDR1 and CDR2 from the germline V gene are SGHTA and FQGNSA. The CDR3 DNA sequence: TGTGCCAGCAGCTTCTCTCGGACCTACTACAATGAGCAGTTCTTC. Its protein is CASSFSRTYYNEQFF.

Only a few counts were recorded for this clone. This chain joins TRBV5-1 and TRBJ2-7; no clear D gene. There are 13 residues in the CDR3. Germline CDR1 reads SGHRS; CDR2 reads YFSETQ. V lost 5 bases and J lost 2, with 11 bases in between. DNA of the CDR3: TGCGCCAGCAGTCGTGACGGCCCCTACGAGCAGTACTTC. Translation gives CASSRDGPYEQYF.

The rearrangement joins TRBV19 to TRBJ1-2; TRBD1 matches at 9 bases. Germline loops: CDR1 LNHDA, CDR2 SQIVND (reference sequence). Trimming removed 3 bases from V and 8 bases from J; junction bases left unmatched: 16. This CDR3 contains 17 residues. The CDR3 bases are TGTGCCAGTAGTATCGGAGGGGGACAGGGTGTTACGGACGGCTACACCTTC. It is translated as CASSIGGGQGVTDGYTF.

The CDR3 sequence is CASSRPNTGELFF. The CDR3 region has the DNA TGTGCCAGCAGCCGCCCGAACACCGGGGAGCTGTTTTTT. This sequence joins TRBV14 and TRBJ2-2, with D hard to call. Trimming stripped 4 bases from V and 0 bases from J, with 3 bases between. The germline V gene encodes CDR1 SGHDN and CDR2 FVKESK. The CDR3 covers 13 residues.

The chain couples TRBV9 to TRBJ2-2; 8 bases are shared with TRBD2. Germline V CDR1 and CDR2: SGDLS, YYNGEE. Trimming removed 3 bases from V and 6 bases from J; junction bases left unmatched: 10. The CDR3 consists of 16 residues. CDR3 loop: CASSEGPGLGAGELFF. CDR3 sequence (DNA): TGTGCCAGCAGCGAGGGACCGGGACTAGGGGCCGGGGAGCTGTTTTTT.

V usage is TRBV29-1 and J usage is TRBJ1-1; D gene ambiguous. This CDR3 is built from 13 residues. From germline, CDR1 is SQVTM and CDR2 ANQGSEA. Deletions cut 6 bases from V and 4 bases from J, with 15 bases between. CDR3 amino acids: CSVARAGGTEAFF. CDR3 bases: TGCAGCGTAGCTAGGGCGGGTGGCACTGAAGCTTTCTTT.

The chain has TRBV7-2 and TRBJ2-2, with D possibly matching TRBD1 (6 bases). From germline, CDR1 is SGHTA and CDR2 FQGNSA. Trimming took off 5 bases at V and 1 base at J, with 14 bases between the two ends. The CDR3 sequence is 16 residues long. DNA of the CDR3: TGTGCCAGCAGCGCCCAGACAGGACTGAACACCGGGGAGCTGTTTTTT. Translating it yields CASSAQTGLNTGELFF. Supplemented by reference TRBV7-2 and TRBJ2-2, the full variable domain reads GAGVSQSPSNKVTEKGKDVELRCDPISGHTALYWYRQSLGQGLEFLIYFQGNSAPDKSGLPSDRFSAERTGGSVSTLTIQRTQQEDSAVYLCASSAQTGLNTGELFFGEGSRLTVL.